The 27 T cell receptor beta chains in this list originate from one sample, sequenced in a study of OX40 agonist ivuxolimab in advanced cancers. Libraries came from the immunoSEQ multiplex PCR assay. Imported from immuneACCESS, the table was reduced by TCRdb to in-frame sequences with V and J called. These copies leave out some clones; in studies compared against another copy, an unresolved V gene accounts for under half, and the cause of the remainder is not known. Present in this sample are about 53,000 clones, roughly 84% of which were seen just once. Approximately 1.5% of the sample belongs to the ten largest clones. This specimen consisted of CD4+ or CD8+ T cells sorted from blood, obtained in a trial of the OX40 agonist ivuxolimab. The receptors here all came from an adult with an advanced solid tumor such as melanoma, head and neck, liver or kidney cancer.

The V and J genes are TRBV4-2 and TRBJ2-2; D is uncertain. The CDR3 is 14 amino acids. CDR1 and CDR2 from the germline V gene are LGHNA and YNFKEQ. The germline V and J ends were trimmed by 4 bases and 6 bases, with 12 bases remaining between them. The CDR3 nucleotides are TGTGCCAGCAGCCCCCGGCCCGAAGCCGGGGAGCTGTTTTTT. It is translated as CASSPRPEAGELFF.

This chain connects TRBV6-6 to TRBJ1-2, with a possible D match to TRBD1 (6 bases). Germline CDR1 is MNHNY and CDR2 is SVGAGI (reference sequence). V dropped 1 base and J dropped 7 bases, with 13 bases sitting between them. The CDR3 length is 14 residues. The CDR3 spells CASSYYTGSGGYTF. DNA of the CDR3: TGTGCCAGCAGTTACTACACAGGGAGCGGTGGCTACACCTTC.

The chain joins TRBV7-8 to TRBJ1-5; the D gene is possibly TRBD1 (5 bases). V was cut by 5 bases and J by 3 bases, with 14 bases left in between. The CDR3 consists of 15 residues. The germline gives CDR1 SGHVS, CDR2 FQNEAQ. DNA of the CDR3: TGTGCCAGCAGCGAATATTGGGGGGTCAATCAGCCCCAGCATTTT. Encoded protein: CASSEYWGVNQPQHF.

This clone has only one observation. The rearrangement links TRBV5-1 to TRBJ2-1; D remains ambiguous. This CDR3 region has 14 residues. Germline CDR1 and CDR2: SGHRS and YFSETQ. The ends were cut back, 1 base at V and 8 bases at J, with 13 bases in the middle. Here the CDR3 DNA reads TGCGCCAGCAGCTTGAGTGGTTTATTGGATGAGCAGTTCTTC. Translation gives CASSLSGLLDEQFF.

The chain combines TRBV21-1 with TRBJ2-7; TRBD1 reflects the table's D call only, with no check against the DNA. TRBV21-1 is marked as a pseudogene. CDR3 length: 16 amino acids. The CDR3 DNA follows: TGTGCCAGCAGCAACCCTCTGAGGGGGTATCCCTACGAGCAGTACTTC. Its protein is CASSNPLRGYPYEQYF.

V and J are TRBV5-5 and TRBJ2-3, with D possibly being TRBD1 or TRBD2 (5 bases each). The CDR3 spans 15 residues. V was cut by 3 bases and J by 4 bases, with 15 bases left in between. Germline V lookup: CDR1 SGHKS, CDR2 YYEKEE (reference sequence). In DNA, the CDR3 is TGTGCCAGCAGCTCCTGGGGGACGGTAGCAGATACGCAGTATTTT. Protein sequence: CASSSWGTVADTQYF.

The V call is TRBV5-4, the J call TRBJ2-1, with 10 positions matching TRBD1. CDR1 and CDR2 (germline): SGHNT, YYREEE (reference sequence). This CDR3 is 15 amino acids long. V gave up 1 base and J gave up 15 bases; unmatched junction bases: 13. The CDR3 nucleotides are TGTGCCAGCAGCTTGCCTCGGGACAGGGGATCTGACTGGTTCTTC. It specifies CASSLPRDRGSDWFF.

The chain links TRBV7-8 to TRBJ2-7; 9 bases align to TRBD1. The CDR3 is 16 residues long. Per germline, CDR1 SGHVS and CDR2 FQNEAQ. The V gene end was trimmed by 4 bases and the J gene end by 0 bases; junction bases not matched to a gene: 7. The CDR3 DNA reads TGTGCCAGCAGCTCACGATCGGGACAGGGCTCCTACGAGCAGTACTTC. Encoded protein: CASSSRSGQGSYEQYF.

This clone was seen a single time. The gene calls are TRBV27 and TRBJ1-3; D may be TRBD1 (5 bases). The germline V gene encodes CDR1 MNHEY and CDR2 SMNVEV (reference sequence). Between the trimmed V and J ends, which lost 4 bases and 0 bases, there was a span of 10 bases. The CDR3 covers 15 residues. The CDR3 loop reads CASSYRQSSGNTIYF. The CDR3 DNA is TGTGCCAGCAGTTACCGACAGAGCTCTGGAAACACCATATATTTT.

The CDR3 spells CATRTGGLSNEKLFF. The CDR3 nucleotides are TGTGCCACCAGGACCGGGGGACTAAGTAATGAAAAACTGTTTTTT. This chain connects TRBV15 to TRBJ1-4, with D maybe TRBD1 (5 bases). Germline lookup yields CDR1 LNHNV and CDR2 YYDKDF (reference sequence). Trimming stripped 6 bases from V and 4 bases from J, with 15 bases between. This CDR3 contains 15 residues. Full variable domain (remainder filled in from reference TRBV15 and TRBJ1-4): DAMVIQNPRYQVTQFGKPVTLSCSQTLNHNVMYWYQQKSSQAPKLLFHYYDKDFNNEADTPDNFQSRRPNTSFCFLDIRSPGLGDTAMYLCATRTGGLSNEKLFFGSGTQLSVL.

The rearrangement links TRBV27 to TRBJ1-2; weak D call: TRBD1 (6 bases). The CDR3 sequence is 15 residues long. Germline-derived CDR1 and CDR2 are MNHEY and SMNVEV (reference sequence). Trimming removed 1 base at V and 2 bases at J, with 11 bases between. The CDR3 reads CASSLWSQGNYGYTF. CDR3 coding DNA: TGTGCCAGCAGTTTATGGTCCCAGGGGAACTATGGCTACACCTTC.

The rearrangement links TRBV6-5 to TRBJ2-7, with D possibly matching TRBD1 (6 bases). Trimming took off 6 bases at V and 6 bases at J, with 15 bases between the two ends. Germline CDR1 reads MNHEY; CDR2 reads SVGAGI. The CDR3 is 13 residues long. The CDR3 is CASSPTGKTEQYF. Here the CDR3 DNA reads TGTGCCAGCAGCCCGACAGGAAAGACCGAGCAGTACTTC.

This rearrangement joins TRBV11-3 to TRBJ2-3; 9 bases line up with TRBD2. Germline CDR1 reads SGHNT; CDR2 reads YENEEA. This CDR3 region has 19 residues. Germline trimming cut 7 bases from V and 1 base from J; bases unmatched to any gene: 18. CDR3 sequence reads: CASTVLAGLFRYRTDTQYF. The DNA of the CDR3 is TGTGCCAGCACGGTTCTAGCGGGACTTTTCCGCTATCGCACAGATACGCAGTATTTT.

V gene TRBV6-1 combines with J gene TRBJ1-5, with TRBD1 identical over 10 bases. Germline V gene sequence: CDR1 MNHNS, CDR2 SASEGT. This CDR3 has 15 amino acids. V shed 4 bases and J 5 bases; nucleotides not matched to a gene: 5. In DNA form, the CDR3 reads TGTGCCAGCAGTGCGCAGACAGGGGGCGATCAGCCCCAGCATTTT. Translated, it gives CASSAQTGGDQPQHF.

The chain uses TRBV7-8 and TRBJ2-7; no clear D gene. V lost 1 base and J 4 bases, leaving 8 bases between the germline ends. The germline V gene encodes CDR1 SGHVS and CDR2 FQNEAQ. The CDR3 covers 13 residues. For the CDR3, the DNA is TGTGCCAGCAGCTTAGAGACATGGTACGAGCAGTACTTC. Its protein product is CASSLETWYEQYF.

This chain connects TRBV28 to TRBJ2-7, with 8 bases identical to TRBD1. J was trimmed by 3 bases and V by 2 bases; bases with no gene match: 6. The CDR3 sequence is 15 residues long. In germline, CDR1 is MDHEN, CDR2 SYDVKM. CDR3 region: CASSLALGQGYEQYF. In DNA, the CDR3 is TGTGCCAGCAGTTTAGCCCTTGGACAGGGCTACGAGCAGTACTTC.

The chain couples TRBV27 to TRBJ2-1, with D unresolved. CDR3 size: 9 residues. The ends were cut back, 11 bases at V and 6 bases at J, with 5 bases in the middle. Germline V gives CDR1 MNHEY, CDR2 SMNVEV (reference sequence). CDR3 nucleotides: TGTGCCGTACCCAATGAGCAGTTCTTC. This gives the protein CAVPNEQFF.

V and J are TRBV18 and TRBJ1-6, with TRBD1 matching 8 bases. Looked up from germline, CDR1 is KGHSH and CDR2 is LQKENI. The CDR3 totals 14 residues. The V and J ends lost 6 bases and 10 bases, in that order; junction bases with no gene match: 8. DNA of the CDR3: TGTGCCAGCTCTCCCCAGGGGGCAAGGTCACCCCTCCACTTT. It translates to CASSPQGARSPLHF.

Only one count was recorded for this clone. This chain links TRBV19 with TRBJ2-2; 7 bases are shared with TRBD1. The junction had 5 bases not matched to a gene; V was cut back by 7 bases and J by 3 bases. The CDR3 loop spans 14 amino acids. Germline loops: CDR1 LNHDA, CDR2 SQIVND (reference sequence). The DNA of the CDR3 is TGTGCCAGTAAAGGGCAGGGGGACACCGGGGAGCTGTTTTTT. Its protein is CASKGQGDTGELFF.

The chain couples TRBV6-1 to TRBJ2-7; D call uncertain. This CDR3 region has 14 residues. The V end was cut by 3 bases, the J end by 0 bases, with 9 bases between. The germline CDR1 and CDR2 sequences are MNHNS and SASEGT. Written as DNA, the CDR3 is TGTGCCAGCAGTGACACGGGCAGCTCCTACGAGCAGTACTTC. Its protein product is CASSDTGSSYEQYF.

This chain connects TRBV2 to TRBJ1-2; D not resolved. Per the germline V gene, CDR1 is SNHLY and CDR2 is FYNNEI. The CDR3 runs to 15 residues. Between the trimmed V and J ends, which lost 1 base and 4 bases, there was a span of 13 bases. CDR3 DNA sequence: TGTGCCAGCAGTGAAGAAACAGCGGACCTCTATGGCTACACCTTC. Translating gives CASSEETADLYGYTF.

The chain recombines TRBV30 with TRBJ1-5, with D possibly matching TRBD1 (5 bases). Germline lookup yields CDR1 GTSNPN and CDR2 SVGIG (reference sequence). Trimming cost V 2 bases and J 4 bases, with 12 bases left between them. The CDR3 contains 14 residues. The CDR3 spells CAWSTGALNQPQHF. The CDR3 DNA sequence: TGTGCCTGGAGTACCGGGGCCCTTAATCAGCCCCAGCATTTT.

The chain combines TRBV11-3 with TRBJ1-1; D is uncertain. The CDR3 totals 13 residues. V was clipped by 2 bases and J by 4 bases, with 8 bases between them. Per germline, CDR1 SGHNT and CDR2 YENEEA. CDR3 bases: TGTGCCAGCAGCTTATACCCGTCCACTGAAGCTTTCTTT. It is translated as CASSLYPSTEAFF.

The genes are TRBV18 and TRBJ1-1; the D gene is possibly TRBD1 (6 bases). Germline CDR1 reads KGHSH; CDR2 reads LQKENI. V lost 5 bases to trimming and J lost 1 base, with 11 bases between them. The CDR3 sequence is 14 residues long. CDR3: CASSSLQGNTEAFF. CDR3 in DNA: TGTGCCAGCTCATCGCTACAGGGGAACACTGAAGCTTTCTTT.

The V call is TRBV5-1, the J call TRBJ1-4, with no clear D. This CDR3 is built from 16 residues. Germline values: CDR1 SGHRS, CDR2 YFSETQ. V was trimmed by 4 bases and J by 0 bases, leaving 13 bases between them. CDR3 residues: CASSPEPPATNEKLFF. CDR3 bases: TGCGCCAGCAGCCCGGAACCCCCTGCAACTAATGAAAAACTGTTTTTT.

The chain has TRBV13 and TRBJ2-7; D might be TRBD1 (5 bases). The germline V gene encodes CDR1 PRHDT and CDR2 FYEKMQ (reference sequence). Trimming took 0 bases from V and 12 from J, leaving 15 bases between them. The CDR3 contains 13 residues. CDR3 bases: TGTGCCAGCAGCTTAGGGGGGCCCGCCCCCACGTACTTC. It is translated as CASSLGGPAPTYF.

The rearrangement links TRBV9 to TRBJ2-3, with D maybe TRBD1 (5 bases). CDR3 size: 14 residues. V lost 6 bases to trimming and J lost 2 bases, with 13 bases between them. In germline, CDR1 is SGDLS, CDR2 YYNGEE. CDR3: CASTSGSNTDTQYF. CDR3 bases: TGTGCCAGCACTTCAGGGTCAAACACAGATACGCAGTATTTT.